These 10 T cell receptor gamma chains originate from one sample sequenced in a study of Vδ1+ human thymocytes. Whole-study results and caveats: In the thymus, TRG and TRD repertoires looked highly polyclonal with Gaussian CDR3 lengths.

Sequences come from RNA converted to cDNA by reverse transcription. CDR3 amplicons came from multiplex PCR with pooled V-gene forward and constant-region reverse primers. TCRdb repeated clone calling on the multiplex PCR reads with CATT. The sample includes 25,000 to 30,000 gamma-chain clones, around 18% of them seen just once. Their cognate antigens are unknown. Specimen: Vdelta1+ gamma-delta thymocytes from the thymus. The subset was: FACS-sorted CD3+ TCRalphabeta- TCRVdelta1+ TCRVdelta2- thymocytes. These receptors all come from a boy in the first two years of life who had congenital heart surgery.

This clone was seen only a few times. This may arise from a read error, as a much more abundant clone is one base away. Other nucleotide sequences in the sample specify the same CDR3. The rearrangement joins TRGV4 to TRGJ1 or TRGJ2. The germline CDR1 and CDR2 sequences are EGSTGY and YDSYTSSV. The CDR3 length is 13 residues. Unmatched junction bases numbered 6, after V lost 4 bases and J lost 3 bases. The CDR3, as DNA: TGTGCCACCTGGGAGGGGCCTTATTATAAGAAACTCTTT. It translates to CATWEGPYYKKLF.

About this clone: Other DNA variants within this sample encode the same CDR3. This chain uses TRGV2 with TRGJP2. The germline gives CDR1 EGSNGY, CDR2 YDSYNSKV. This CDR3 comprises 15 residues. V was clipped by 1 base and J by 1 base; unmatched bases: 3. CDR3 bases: TGTGCCACCTGGGACGGCATTAGTAGTGATTGGATCAAGACGTTT. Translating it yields CATWDGISSDWIKTF.

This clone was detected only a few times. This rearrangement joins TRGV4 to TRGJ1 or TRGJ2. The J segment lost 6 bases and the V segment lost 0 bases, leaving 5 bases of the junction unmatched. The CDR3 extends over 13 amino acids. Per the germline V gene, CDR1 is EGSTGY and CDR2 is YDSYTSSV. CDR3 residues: CATWDGLIYKKLF. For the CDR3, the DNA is TGTGCCACCTGGGATGGGCTGATTTATAAGAAACTCTTT.

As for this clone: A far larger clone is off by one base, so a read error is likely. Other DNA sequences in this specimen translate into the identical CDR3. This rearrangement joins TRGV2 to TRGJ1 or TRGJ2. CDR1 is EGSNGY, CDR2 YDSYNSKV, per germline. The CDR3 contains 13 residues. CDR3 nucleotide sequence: TGCGCCACCTGGGACGGGAATTATTATAAGAAACTCTTT. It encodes CATWDGNYYKKLF.

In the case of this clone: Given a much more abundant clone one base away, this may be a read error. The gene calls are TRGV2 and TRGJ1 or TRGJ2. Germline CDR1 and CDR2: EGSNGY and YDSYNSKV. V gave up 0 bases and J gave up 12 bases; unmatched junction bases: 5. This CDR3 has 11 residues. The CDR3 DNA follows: TGTGCCACCTGGGACGGGCCTATGAAACTCTTT. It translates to CATWDGPMKLF.

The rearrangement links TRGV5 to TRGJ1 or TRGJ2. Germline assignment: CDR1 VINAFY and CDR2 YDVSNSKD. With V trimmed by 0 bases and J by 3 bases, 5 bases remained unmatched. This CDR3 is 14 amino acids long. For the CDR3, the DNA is TGTGCCACCTGGGACAGGGGGGTTTATTATAAGAAACTCTTT. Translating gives CATWDRGVYYKKLF.

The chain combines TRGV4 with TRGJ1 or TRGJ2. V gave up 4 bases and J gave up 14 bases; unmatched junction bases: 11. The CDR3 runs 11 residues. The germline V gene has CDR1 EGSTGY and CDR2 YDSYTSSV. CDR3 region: CATWDHPLELF. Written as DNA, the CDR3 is TGTGCCACCTGGGACCACCCCTTGGAACTCTTT.

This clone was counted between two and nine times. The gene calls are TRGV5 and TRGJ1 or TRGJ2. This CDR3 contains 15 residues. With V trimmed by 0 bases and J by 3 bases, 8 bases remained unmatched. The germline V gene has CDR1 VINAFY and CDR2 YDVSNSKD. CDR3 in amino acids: CATWDRWDFYYKKLF. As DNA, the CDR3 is TGTGCCACCTGGGACAGGTGGGACTTTTATTATAAGAAACTCTTT.

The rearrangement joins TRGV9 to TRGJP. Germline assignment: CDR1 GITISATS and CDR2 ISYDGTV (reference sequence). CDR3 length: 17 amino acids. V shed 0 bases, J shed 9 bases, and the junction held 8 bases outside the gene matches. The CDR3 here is CALWEVLSGLGKKIKVF. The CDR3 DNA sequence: TGTGCCTTGTGGGAGGTGCTTTCAGGGTTGGGCAAAAAAATCAAGGTATTT.

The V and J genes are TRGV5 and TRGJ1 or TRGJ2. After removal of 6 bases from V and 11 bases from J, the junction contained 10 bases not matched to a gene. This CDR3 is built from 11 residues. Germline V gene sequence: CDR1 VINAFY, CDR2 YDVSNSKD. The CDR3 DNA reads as TGTGCCACCTGGCTTGGTGGGGAGAAACTCTTT. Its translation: CATWLGGEKLF.